A single sample is the source of the 22 T cell receptor beta chains below, sequenced in a study of blood T cells in healthy people across ages. Combining a sample-barcoded 5' primer with a J-beta primer mix, a second PCR ran for roughly 6 to 12 cycles. TCRdb fed the 5' RACE reads into MiXCR, producing one record per CDR3 protein. The sample has hundreds of thousands of distinct CDR3 sequences; 40% to 65% are singletons. The sample was blood. Receptors originate from a woman over 75 in good health.

The chain combines TRBV12-3 or TRBV12-4 with TRBJ2-1; possible D gene TRBD2, 6 bases. Trimming took off 6 bases at V and 4 bases at J, with 22 bases between the two ends. The CDR3 is made up of 17 amino acids. In DNA form, the CDR3 reads TGTGCCAGCAGCAGATCCCCGGGAGTCAACGGTTACAATGAGCAGTTCTTC. Translating gives CASSRSPGVNGYNEQFF.

The CDR3 reads CSVVGTSGTNEQFF. The CDR3 bases are TGCAGCGTTGTCGGGACTAGCGGGACTAATGAGCAGTTCTTC. This chain connects TRBV29-1 to TRBJ2-1; 13 bases are shared with TRBD2. CDR3 length: 14 amino acids. Germline V gives CDR1 SQVTM, CDR2 ANQGSEA. Trimming took 4 bases from V and 7 from J; bases not matched to a gene: 4.

The J gene is TRBJ2-1, the V gene TRBV20-1; weak D call: TRBD1 (5 bases). The CDR3 length is 15 residues. Germline V gene sequence: CDR1 DFQATT, CDR2 SNEGSKA (reference sequence). Trimming cost V 4 bases and J 1 base, with 14 bases left between them. Here the CDR3 reads CSATLVAGSYNEQFF. As DNA, the CDR3 is TGCAGTGCTACCCTAGTAGCAGGGTCCTACAATGAGCAGTTCTTC.

The sample holds many counts of this clonotype. This chain joins TRBV6-2 or TRBV6-3 and TRBJ2-1; either TRBD1 or TRBD2 may supply D (7 bases each). Per germline, CDR1 MNHEY and CDR2 SVGEGT. Deletions cut 7 bases from V and 2 bases from J, with 12 bases between. The CDR3 runs to 14 residues. CDR3 region: CASTQGGTYNEQFF. CDR3 in DNA: TGTGCCAGCACCCAGGGGGGGACCTACAATGAGCAGTTCTTC.

The chain is built from TRBV4-1 and TRBJ2-2, with a possible D match to TRBD2 (7 bases). The V end lost 5 bases, the J end lost 5 bases, and 21 bases lay between the germline ends. The CDR3 runs to 17 residues. Germline-derived CDR1 and CDR2 are MGHRA and YSYEKL. The CDR3: CASSYLPGGRRTGELFF. CDR3 bases: TGCGCCAGCAGCTACTTACCGGGGGGCCGTCGGACCGGGGAGCTGTTTTTT.

The chain links TRBV5-1 to TRBJ2-1; 7 bases are shared with TRBD2. Germline trimming cut 5 bases from V and 5 bases from J; bases unmatched to any gene: 7. The CDR3 runs 14 residues. In germline, CDR1 is SGHRS, CDR2 YFSETQ. In DNA form, the CDR3 reads TGCGCCAGCAGTACGCTAGCGGCGCACAATGAGCAGTTCTTC. Amino acids: CASSTLAAHNEQFF.

This chain connects TRBV7-9 to TRBJ1-2; D is unresolved. Germline loops: CDR1 SEHNR, CDR2 FQNEAQ (reference sequence). The CDR3 runs to 13 residues. V was trimmed by 1 base and J by 7 bases, leaving 10 bases between them. The CDR3 coding sequence is TGTGCCAGCAGCTTAGATTCGGCCGTTGGCTACACCTTC. This encodes CASSLDSAVGYTF.

In this sample, this clonotype turned up once. Given a much more abundant clone one base away, this may be a read error. This chain uses TRBV28 with TRBJ2-7, with D perhaps TRBD1 (5 bases). V lost 6 bases and J lost 5, with 14 bases in between. CDR3 length: 13 residues. Germline V gene data show CDR1 as MDHEN and CDR2 as SYDVKM. CDR3 amino acids: CASSVQGRDEQYF. The CDR3 DNA is TGTGCCAGCAGCGTCCAGGGTAGAGACGAGCAGTACTTC.

This clonotype was counted between two and nine times. The J gene is TRBJ2-7, the V gene TRBV12-3 or TRBV12-4; D is possibly TRBD1 or TRBD2 (5 bases each). Trimming took off 1 base at V and 1 base at J, with 14 bases between the two ends. The CDR3 extends over 16 amino acids. The CDR3 DNA is TGTGCCAGCAGTTTAGGTAGACAGACGGGGTCCTACGAGCAGTACTTC. As protein: CASSLGRQTGSYEQYF.

The rearrangement uses TRBV7-3 and TRBJ1-2; D unresolved. Trimming stripped 6 bases from V and 8 bases from J, with 16 bases between. Looked up from germline, CDR1 is SGHTA and CDR2 is FQGTGA. CDR3 size: 13 residues. CDR3 DNA: TGTGCCAGCAGTTCCCTCGTGAGAGGAGGCTACACCTTC. It is translated as CASSSLVRGGYTF.

V is TRBV6-4 and J is TRBJ2-1; D remains ambiguous. Looked up from germline, CDR1 is MRHNA and CDR2 is SNTAGT. This CDR3 contains 13 residues. Trimming pared 5 bases from V and 5 bases from J, leaving 10 bases between. In DNA form, the CDR3 reads TGTGCCAGCAGTATTAAGATAAACAATGAGCAGTTCTTC. Amino acids: CASSIKINNEQFF.

This clonotype was counted a single time. The chain couples TRBV10-2 to TRBJ2-5; TRBD2 aligns across 7 bases. Germline CDR1 WSHSY, CDR2 SAAADI. The ends lost 5 bases at V and 3 bases at J; junction bases unmatched: 6. The CDR3 has 14 residues. For the CDR3, the DNA is TGCGCCAGCAGTATTGGACGGGAGGAAGAGACCCAGTACTTC. Amino acids: CASSIGREEETQYF.

The chain combines TRBV27 with TRBJ1-1; D is perhaps TRBD1 (6 bases). CDR1 and CDR2 from the germline V gene are MNHEY and SMNVEV (reference sequence). V lost 3 bases to trimming and J lost 1 base, with 12 bases between them. The CDR3 consists of 15 residues. CDR3 in amino acids: CASSLLGGQNTEAFF. CDR3 DNA sequence: TGTGCCAGCAGTTTGCTCGGGGGCCAGAACACTGAAGCTTTCTTT.

This clonotype was seen repeatedly, ten times or more. The CDR3 region is CASSLIPPAANTGELFF. Here the CDR3 DNA reads TGTGCCAGCAGCTTAATCCCCCCAGCGGCGAACACCGGGGAGCTGTTTTTT. The V and J genes are TRBV7-3 and TRBJ2-2, with D possibly TRBD2 on 5 matching bases. CDR3 length: 17 amino acids. V lost 1 base and J 0 bases, leaving 12 bases between the germline ends. Germline V lookup: CDR1 SGHTA, CDR2 FQGTGA.

The sample holds a few counts of this clonotype. The chain couples TRBV29-1 to TRBJ2-7, with 8 bases lining up with TRBD1. Losses at the gene ends were 5 bases for V and 5 bases for J; bases not matched to a gene: 2. The CDR3 extends over 11 amino acids. Germline V gene sequence: CDR1 SQVTM, CDR2 ANQGSEA. This CDR3 reads CSVPGGDEQYF. The CDR3, as DNA: TGCAGCGTTCCAGGGGGCGACGAGCAGTACTTC.

The table lists this clonotype with many counts. The rearrangement joins TRBV12-3 or TRBV12-4 to TRBJ2-1; 7 bases are shared with TRBD1. The CDR3 spans 15 residues. V shed 6 bases and J 5 bases; nucleotides not matched to a gene: 10. Here the CDR3 reads CASSEPGTENNEQFF. In DNA, the CDR3 is TGTGCCAGCAGCGAACCCGGGACAGAAAACAATGAGCAGTTCTTC.

The rearrangement joins TRBV28 to TRBJ2-5; D is perhaps TRBD2 (6 bases). The CDR3 runs 13 residues. In germline, CDR1 is MDHEN, CDR2 SYDVKM. The germline V and J ends were trimmed by 5 bases and 6 bases, with 13 bases remaining between them. The CDR3 sequence is CASSVGSIKTQYF. Written as DNA, the CDR3 is TGTGCCAGCAGTGTCGGGAGTATTAAGACCCAGTACTTC.

The chain uses TRBV5-5 and TRBJ2-3; D gene unclear. Trimming removed 3 bases from V and 2 bases from J, with 7 bases in between. Germline values: CDR1 SGHKS, CDR2 YYEKEE (reference sequence). This CDR3 has 13 residues. The CDR3 sequence: CASSCEITDTQYF. DNA of the CDR3: TGTGCCAGCAGCTGCGAGATCACAGATACGCAGTATTTT.

J is TRBJ1-3 and V is TRBV12-3 or TRBV12-4; D possibly corresponds to TRBD1 (6 bases). CDR3 length: 15 amino acids. The ends were cut back, 4 bases at V and 2 bases at J, with 12 bases in the middle. The CDR3 here is CASSWGANAGNTIYF. The CDR3 coding sequence is TGTGCCAGCAGTTGGGGGGCGAATGCTGGAAACACCATATATTTT.

This clonotype was seen a handful of times. CDR3 sequence (DNA): TGTGCCAGCAGTGAAACCTGGAGTCTACCCCTCCACTTT. As protein: CASSETWSLPLHF. This chain joins TRBV6-1 and TRBJ1-6; D unresolved. CDR3 length: 13 residues. CDR1 and CDR2 (germline): MNHNS, SASEGT. With 2 bases removed from V and 12 bases from J, the gap between germline ends came to 11 bases.

This chain joins TRBV2 and TRBJ2-3, with a weak D call TRBD2 (6 bases). V was shortened by 11 bases and J by 8 bases, with 26 bases between the two germline ends. In germline, CDR1 is SNHLY, CDR2 FYNNEI. The CDR3 contains 15 residues. The CDR3 sequence: CASAEGRVAGPTQYF. In DNA form, the CDR3 reads TGTGCCTCGGCGGAGGGCAGGGTGGCGGGACCTACGCAGTATTTT.

At least ten counts were recorded for this clonotype. The J gene is TRBJ2-1, the V gene TRBV5-1, with D possibly being TRBD2 (6 bases). Trimming removed 0 bases from V and 7 bases from J, with 14 bases in between. Germline V lookup: CDR1 SGHRS, CDR2 YFSETQ. The CDR3 runs to 15 residues. This chain's CDR3 is CASSLAPAGHNEQFF. The CDR3 region has the DNA TGCGCCAGCAGCTTGGCCCCAGCGGGTCATAATGAGCAGTTCTTC.